This TCR beta chain originates from a study of cytomegalovirus exposure and HLA in healthy donors (dated by TCRdb to 2015 to 2018). General notes on the study: The 650 to 800 repertoires of the first cohort and the 95 to 150 validation repertoires were produced on the same platform, according to a later analysis. The study combined high-throughput TCR immunosequencing, statistical association of individual TCRs with disease status, and machine learning to predict cytomegalovirus infection status. Besides the first cohort of hundreds of subjects, a separate validation cohort made up of around 120 different subjects was used. The study aimed to test whether signatures of past pathogen exposure could be identified by cataloging public T cell receptors.

Trimming removed 2 bases from V and 2 bases from J; the gene matches leave 7 bases unexplained. From a lookup of the germline V gene, CDR1 and CDR2 are KGHSH and LQKENI. Spanning cysteine to phenylalanine, the CDR3 consists of 16 amino acids. Just CDR3 DNA is preserved here, 48 bases in frame from base 1. The donors belonged to the validation cohort of approximately 130 subjects, which was separate from the roughly 700-subject first cohort. Library preparation was by the immunoSEQ multiplex PCR assay. In the source study's methods: A statistical classification framework was built for diagnosing cytomegalovirus status from the catalog of TCR beta chain sequences. This is the immuneACCESS table as TCRdb keeps it, with only in-frame sequences that have V and J called. A part of the clones is gone; compared with another copy, unresolved V genes explain less than half, and the rest is unexplained. V, J and clone size reflect that table, while D and trimming were determined from the DNA. For this sample the table gives 95,000 to 150,000 clones, of which about 91% were detected only once. Approximately 1% of the sample is held by the ten biggest clonotypes.

The investigation overall reported the following: Most TCR sequences were observed very rarely across donors, whereas some public TCRs were present in many individuals. A total of about 150 TCR beta chains were listed by the study as associated with cytomegalovirus. In a later analysis, TCRs clustered in the first cohort were found to also tend to co-occur in the 130 or so validation repertoires, with 85% to 95% of cluster scores above 0. It was suggested by the authors that the approach could potentially be generalized to other disease states and immunological phenotypes. A few of the identified cytomegalovirus-associated TCR beta chains were confirmed in vitro to be specific for cytomegalovirus antigens. A later analysis had no HLA typing for the validation cohort, so co-occurrence there was scored across all 130 or so repertoires. Cytomegalovirus status was reported to be diagnosed by the classifier with high specificity and sensitivity in both the original and validation cohorts.

The sample holds one count of this clone. The specificity of this receptor is unknown. One base away there is no much larger clone; base qualities are not given. The specimen sequenced was PBMCs. The rearrangement joined TRBV18 to TRBJ2-3; TRBD1 fits 7 bases in the junction. The TCR sequence derives from a young woman in good health and CMV-seronegative. The CDR3 region reads CASSPALTGDTDTQYF. Here is the DNA: TGTGCCAGCTCACCAGCTCTCACAGGGGACACAGATACGCAGTATTTT.